The T cell receptor beta chain under discussion was sequenced for a study of cytomegalovirus exposure and HLA in healthy donors. Findings and limits, study-wide: Within an earlier analysis, most TCR beta V segments proved productive either about 87% or about 30% of the time.

Notes on this clone: Antigen specificity is unknown.

Both 60 Vbeta primers and 13 Jbeta primers went into the PCR. Here immunoSEQ multiplex PCR was the method, and the copy in TCRdb shows in-frame clones only, minus some. The table shows 200,000 or so clones, with over 65% occurring only once. CDR3 length: 14 amino acids. CDR1 and CDR2 (germline): SGHRS, YFSETQ. V was clipped by 0 bases and J by 6 bases; unmatched bases: 1. The source material was PBMCs. This clonotype originated in a man younger than 35 in good health and CMV-seronegative. This chain connects TRBV5-1 to TRBJ2-7; 12 bases line up with TRBD2. CDR3: CASSLGTSGVEQYF. In DNA, the CDR3 is TGCGCCAGCAGCTTGGGGACTAGCGGGGTCGAGCAGTACTTC.